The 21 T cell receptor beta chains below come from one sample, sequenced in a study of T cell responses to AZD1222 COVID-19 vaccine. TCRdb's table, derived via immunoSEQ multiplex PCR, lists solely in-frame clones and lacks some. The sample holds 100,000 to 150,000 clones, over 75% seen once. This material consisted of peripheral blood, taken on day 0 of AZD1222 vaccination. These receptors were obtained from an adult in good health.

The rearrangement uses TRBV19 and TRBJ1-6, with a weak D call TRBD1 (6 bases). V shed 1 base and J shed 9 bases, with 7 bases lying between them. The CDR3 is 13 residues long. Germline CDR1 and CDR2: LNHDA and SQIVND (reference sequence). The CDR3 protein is CASSIVGASPLHF. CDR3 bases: TGTGCCAGTAGTATAGTGGGGGCTTCACCCCTCCACTTT. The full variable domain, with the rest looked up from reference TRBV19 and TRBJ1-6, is DGGITQSPKYLFRKEGQNVTLSCEQNLNHDAMYWYRQDPGQGLRLIYYSQIVNDFQKGDIAEGYSVSREKKESFPLTVTSAQKNPTAFYLCASSIVGASPLHFGNGTRLTVT.

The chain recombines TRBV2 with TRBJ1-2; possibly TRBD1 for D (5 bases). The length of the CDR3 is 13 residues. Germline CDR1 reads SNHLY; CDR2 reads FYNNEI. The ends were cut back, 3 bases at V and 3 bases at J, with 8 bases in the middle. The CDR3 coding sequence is TGTGCCAGCAGTGACCAGGGAGACTATGGCTACACCTTC. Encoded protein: CASSDQGDYGYTF.

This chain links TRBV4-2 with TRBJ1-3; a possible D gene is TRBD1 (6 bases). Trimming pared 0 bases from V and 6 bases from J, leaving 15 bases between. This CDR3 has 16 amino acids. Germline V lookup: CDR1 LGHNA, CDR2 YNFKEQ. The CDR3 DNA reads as TGTGCCAGCAGCCAAGATGGGGGCCGGGGAGTAAACACCATATATTTT. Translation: CASSQDGGRGVNTIYF.

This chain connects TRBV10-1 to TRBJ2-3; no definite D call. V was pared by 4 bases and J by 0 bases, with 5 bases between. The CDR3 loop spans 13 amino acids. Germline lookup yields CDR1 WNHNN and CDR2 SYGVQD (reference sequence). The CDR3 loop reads CASSGGSTDTQYF. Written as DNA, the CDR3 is TGCGCCAGCAGTGGGGGTAGCACAGATACGCAGTATTTT.

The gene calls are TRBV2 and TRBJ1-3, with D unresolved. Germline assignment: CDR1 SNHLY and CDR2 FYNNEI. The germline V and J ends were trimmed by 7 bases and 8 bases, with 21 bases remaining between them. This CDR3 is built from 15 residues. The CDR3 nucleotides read TGTGCCAGCACCGACGGTGGTGCTGGTAAGGACACCATATATTTT. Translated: CASTDGGAGKDTIYF.

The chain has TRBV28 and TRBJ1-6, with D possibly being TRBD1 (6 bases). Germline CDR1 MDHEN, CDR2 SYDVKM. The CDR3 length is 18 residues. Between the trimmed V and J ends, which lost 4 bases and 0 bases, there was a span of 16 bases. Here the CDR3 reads CASSSSRQGSSYNSPLHF. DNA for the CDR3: TGTGCCAGCAGTTCCTCCCGGCAGGGGAGCTCCTATAATTCACCCCTCCACTTT.

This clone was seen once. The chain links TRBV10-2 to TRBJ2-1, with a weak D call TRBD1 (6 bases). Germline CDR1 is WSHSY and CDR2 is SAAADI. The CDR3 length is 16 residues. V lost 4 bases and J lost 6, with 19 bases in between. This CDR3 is CASSGRVGAKPNEQFF. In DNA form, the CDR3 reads TGCGCCAGCAGTGGACGTGTGGGGGCGAAACCCAATGAGCAGTTCTTC.

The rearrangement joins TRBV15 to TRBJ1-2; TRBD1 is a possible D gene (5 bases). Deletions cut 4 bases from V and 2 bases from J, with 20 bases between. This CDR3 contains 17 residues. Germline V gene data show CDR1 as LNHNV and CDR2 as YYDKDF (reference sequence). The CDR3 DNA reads TGTGCCACCAGCACACCAGGGTTTGGGTCTTGGAACTATGGCTACACCTTC. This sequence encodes CATSTPGFGSWNYGYTF.

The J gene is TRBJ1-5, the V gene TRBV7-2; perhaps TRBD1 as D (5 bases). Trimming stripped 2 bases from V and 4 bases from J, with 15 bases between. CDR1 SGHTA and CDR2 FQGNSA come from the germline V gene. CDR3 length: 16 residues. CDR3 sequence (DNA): TGTGCCAGCAGCTTAATGGGGGACGGGGGAAATCAGCCCCAGCATTTT. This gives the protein CASSLMGDGGNQPQHF.

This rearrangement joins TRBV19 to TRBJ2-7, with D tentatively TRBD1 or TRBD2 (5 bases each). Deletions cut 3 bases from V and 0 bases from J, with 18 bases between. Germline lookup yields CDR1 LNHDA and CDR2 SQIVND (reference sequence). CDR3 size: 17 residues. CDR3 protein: CASSISTRGISSYEQYF. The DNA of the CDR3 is TGTGCCAGTAGTATTTCAACGAGGGGAATATCCTCCTACGAGCAGTACTTC.

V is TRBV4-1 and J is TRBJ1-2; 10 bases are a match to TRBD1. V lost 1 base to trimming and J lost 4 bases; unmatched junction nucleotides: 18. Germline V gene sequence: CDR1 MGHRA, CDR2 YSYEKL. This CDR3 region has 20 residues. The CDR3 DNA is TGCGCCAGCAGCCAAGTACTCGGGACAGGGGACCTTTCCATCCCCTATGGCTACACCTTC. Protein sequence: CASSQVLGTGDLSIPYGYTF.

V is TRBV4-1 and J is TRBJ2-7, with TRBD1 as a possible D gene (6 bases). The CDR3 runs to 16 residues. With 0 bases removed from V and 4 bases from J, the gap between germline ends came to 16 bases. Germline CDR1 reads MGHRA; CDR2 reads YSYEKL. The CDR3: CASSQESGAGVYEQYF. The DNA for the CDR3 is TGCGCCAGCAGCCAAGAATCCGGGGCAGGGGTTTACGAGCAGTACTTC.

CDR3 loop: CASSLKGRAGGMGNQPQHF. The CDR3 bases are TGTGCCAGCAGTTTAAAGGGGCGCGCAGGGGGCATGGGCAATCAGCCCCAGCATTTT. This chain links TRBV27 with TRBJ1-5; TRBD1 agrees at 8 bases. The CDR3 is 19 amino acids. The V segment lost 2 bases and the J segment 2 bases; nucleotides outside the gene matches: 14. The germline V gene has CDR1 MNHEY and CDR2 SMNVEV (reference sequence).

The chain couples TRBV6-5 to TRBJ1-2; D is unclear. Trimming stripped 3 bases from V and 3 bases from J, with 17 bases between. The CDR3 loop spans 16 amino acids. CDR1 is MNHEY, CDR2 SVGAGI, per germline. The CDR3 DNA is TGTGCCAGCAGTTATACCGGGGTGAGCGAGGACTATGGCTACACCTTC. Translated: CASSYTGVSEDYGYTF.

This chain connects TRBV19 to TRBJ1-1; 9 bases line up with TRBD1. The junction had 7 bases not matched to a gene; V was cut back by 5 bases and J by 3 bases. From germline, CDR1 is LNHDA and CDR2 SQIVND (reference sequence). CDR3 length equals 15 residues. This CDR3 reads CASSGGTGFYTEAFF. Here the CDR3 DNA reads TGTGCCAGTAGTGGGGGGACAGGGTTCTACACTGAAGCTTTCTTT.

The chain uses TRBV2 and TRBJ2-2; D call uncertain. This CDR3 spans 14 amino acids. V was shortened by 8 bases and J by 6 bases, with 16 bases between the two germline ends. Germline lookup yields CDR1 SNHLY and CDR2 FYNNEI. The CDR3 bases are TGTGCCAGCGGCTATAAGGTTAATGCCGGGGAGCTGTTTTTT. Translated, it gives CASGYKVNAGELFF. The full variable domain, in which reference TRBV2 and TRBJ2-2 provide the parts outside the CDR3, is EPEVTQTPSHQVTQMGQEVILRCVPISNHLYFYWYRQILGQKVEFLVSFYNNEISEKSEIFDDQFSVERPDGSNFTLKIRSTKLEDSAMYFCASGYKVNAGELFFGEGSRLTVL.

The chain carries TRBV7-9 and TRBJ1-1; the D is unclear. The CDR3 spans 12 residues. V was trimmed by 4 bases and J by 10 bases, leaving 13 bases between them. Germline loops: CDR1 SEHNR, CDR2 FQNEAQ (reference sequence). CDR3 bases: TGTGCCAGCAGCTCTCCGCCCGCCGTAGCTTTCTTT. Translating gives CASSSPPAVAFF. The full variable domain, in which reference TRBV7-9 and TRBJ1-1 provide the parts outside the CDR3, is DTGVSQNPRHKITKRGQNVTFRCDPISEHNRLYWYRQTLGQGPEFLTYFQNEAQLEKSRLLSDRFSAERPKGSFSTLEIQRTEQGDSAMYLCASSSPPAVAFFGQGTRLTVV.

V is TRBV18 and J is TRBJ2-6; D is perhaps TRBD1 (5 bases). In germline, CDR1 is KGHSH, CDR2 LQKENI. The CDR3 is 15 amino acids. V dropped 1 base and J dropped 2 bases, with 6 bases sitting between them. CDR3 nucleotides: TGTGCCAGCTCACCACAGGGGACTGGGGCCAACGTCCTGACTTTC. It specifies CASSPQGTGANVLTF. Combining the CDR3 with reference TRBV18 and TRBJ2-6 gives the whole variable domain NAGVMQNPRHLVRRRGQEARLRCSPMKGHSHVYWYRQLPEEGLKFMVYLQKENIIDESGMPKERFSAEFPKEGPSILRIQQVVRGDSAAYFCASSPQGTGANVLTFGAGSRLTVL.

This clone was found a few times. CDR3: CASSSTPGTDTQYF. As DNA, the CDR3 is TGTGCCAGCAGTTCAACCCCGGGGACAGATACGCAGTATTTT. The V and J genes are TRBV6-4 and TRBJ2-3; perhaps TRBD2 as D (5 bases). CDR3 length: 14 residues. Deletions cut 5 bases from V and 3 bases from J, with 12 bases between. Germline V gene sequence: CDR1 MRHNA, CDR2 SNTAGT.

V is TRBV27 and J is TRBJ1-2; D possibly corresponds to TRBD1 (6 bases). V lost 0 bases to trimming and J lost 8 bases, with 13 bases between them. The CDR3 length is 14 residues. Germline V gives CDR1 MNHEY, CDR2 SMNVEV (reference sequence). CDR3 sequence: CASSLSGTPKGYTF. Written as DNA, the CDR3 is TGTGCCAGCAGTTTATCAGGGACACCAAAGGGCTACACCTTC.

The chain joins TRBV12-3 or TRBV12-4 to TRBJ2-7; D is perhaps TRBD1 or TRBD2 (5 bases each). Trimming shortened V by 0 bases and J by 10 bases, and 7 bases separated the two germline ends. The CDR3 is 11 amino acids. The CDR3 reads CASSLAGEQYF. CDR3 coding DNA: TGTGCCAGCAGTTTAGCGGGGGAACAGTACTTC.